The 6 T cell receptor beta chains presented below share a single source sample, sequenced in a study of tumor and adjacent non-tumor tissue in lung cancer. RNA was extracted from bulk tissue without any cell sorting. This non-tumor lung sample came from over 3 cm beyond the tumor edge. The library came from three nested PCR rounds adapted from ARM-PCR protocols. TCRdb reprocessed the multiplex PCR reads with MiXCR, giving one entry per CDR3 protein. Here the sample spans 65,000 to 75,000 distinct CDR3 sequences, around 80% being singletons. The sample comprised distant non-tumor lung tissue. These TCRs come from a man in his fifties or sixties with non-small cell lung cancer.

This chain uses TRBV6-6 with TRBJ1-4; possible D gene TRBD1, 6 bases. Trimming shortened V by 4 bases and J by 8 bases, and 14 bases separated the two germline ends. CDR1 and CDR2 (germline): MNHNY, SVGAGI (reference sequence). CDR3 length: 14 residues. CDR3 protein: CASSSGGQLEKLFF. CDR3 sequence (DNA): TGTGCCAGCAGTTCCGGGGGGCAGCTCGAAAAACTGTTTTTT.

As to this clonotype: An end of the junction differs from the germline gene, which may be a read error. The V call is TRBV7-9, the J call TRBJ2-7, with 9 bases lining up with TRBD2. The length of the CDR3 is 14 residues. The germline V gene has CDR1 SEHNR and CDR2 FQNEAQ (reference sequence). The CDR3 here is CASSGRTSRSEQYF. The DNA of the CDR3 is TGTGCGAGCAGCGGGAGGACTAGCCGGTCTGAGCAGTACTTC.

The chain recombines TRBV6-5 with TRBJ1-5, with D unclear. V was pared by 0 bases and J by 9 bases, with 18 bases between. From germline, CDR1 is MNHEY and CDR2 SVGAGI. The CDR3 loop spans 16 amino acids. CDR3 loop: CASSYSAVIRDLPQHF. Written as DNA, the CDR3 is TGTGCCAGCAGTTACTCCGCAGTGATCCGAGACCTGCCCCAGCATTTT.

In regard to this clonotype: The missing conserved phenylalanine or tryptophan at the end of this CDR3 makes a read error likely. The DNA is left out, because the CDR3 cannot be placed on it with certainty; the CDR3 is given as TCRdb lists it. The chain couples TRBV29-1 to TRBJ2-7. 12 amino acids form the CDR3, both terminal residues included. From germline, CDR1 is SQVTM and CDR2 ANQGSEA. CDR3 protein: CSAADSFYEHYC.

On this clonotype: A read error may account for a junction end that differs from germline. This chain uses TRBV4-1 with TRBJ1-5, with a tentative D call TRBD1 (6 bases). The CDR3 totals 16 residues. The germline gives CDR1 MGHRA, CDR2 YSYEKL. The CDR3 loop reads CASSTGFGNSNQPHYF. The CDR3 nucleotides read TGCGCCAGCAGCACAGGGTTCGGAAATAGCAATCAGCCCCACTATTTT.

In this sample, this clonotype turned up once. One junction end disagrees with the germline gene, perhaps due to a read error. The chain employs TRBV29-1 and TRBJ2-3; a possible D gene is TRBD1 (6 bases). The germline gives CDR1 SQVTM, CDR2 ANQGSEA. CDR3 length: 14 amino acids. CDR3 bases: TGCAGCATTGATAGGGGGACCCGGGGTAATACGCAGTATTTT. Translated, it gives CSIDRGTRGNTQYF.